This T cell receptor beta chain was obtained from a study of identical twins. Regarding the study as a whole: Some out-of-frame alpha sequences were shared by twins, and these showed excess low generation probability. In cord blood, abundant beta clonotypes had fewer insertions; memory showed no trend.

The V gene's germline CDR1 is DFQATT and CDR2 SNEGSKA (reference sequence). This CDR3 is 18 amino acids long. V was pared by 0 bases and J by 3 bases, with 14 bases of the junction left unmatched. A universal primer site was incorporated via template switching, and the cDNA contained unique molecular identifiers. TCRdb analysed the 5' RACE reads with MiXCR anew, one entry per CDR3 protein. Found here are 250,000 to 350,000 distinct CDR3 sequences, about 8.1% of them singletons; the top ten hold about 2.1%. This clonotype was seen only a few times. The antigen remains unidentified. These same records also appear under a second study, on yellow fever vaccine responses in identical twins. That work adds: Reportedly, the T cell response mounted by twins to vaccine seemed partly convergent, partly personalized.

V and J are TRBV20-1 and TRBJ2-3; 8 bases fit TRBD2. The clonotype comes from a woman between 18 and 29 years old in good health. Sequenced sample: memory (CD45RO+) T cells sorted from blood. CDR3 in amino acids: CSARDVSIAGGLTDTQYF. In DNA, the CDR3 is TGCAGTGCTAGAGATGTATCGATTGCGGGAGGTCTTACAGATACGCAGTATTTT.